This record looks at one TCR beta chain sequence and its context. What it binds is not known. The sample belongs to a study of cytomegalovirus exposure and HLA in healthy donors. Here immunoSEQ multiplex PCR was the method, and the copy in TCRdb shows in-frame clones only, minus some. The sample holds 150,000 to 200,000 clones, approximately 87% seen once. Study-level findings and limits: The classifier was said to identify cytomegalovirus status with high specificity and sensitivity. According to the study, around 160 TCR beta chains were cytomegalovirus-associated.

With 2 bases removed from V and 9 bases from J, the gap between germline ends came to 9 bases. CDR1 and CDR2 from the germline V gene are SGDLS and YYNGEE. The CDR3 contains 12 residues. The V and J genes are TRBV9 and TRBJ2-1; D gene ambiguous. The receptor's source is a woman aged 25 to 39 in good health and CMV-seronegative. The sequenced material came from PBMCs. Here the CDR3 reads CASSVSDREQFF. The CDR3 DNA reads TGTGCCAGCAGCGTGTCGGACCGTGAGCAGTTCTTC.